The next 9 T cell receptor beta chains were all read from a single sample in a study of blood T cell repertoires in COVID-19. Repertoires were generated with immunoSEQ multiplex PCR, while TCRdb's copy carries only in-frame clones and drops some. This table has more than 150,000 clones, about 83% appearing once. Specimen: peripheral blood. The receptors derive from a woman aged 18-30 years who had recovered from COVID-19.

The chain has TRBV28 and TRBJ2-5; no firm D call. CDR3 length: 11 amino acids. Trimming took off 7 bases at V and 4 bases at J, with 7 bases between the two ends. Germline V gives CDR1 MDHEN, CDR2 SYDVKM. The CDR3 DNA sequence: TGTGCCAGCACCCCGGGAGAGACCCAGTACTTC. This sequence encodes CASTPGETQYF.

V and J are TRBV9 and TRBJ2-1; possibly TRBD2 for D (5 bases). V dropped 0 bases and J dropped 0 bases, with 10 bases sitting between them. The CDR3 spans 16 residues. Germline CDR1 reads SGDLS; CDR2 reads YYNGEE. CDR3 nucleotide sequence: TGTGCCAGCAGCGTAGCGGGAACAAGCTCCTACAATGAGCAGTTCTTC. This gives the protein CASSVAGTSSYNEQFF. The full variable domain, rest sourced from reference TRBV9 and TRBJ2-1, is DSGVTQTPKHLITATGQRVTLRCSPRSGDLSVYWYQQSLDQGLQFLIQYYNGEERAKGNILERFSAQQFPDLHSELNLSSLELGDSALYFCASSVAGTSSYNEQFFGPGTRLTVL.

The rearrangement links TRBV5-1 to TRBJ1-6; the D gene is possibly TRBD1 (5 bases). Trimming removed 0 bases at V and 9 bases at J, with 10 bases between. Germline CDR1 reads SGHRS; CDR2 reads YFSETQ. The CDR3 contains 14 residues. The CDR3 reads CASSLAQAGSPLHF. CDR3 in DNA: TGCGCCAGCAGCTTGGCACAGGCAGGTTCACCCCTCCACTTT.

This sequence joins TRBV5-1 and TRBJ1-4; maybe TRBD1 (6 bases). The CDR3 extends over 15 amino acids. The germline V and J ends were trimmed by 5 bases and 7 bases, with 18 bases remaining between them. Germline loops: CDR1 SGHRS, CDR2 YFSETQ. CDR3 sequence reads: CASREQGLGAEKLFF. The CDR3 bases are TGCGCCAGCAGGGAACAGGGCTTAGGGGCTGAAAAACTGTTTTTT.

This clone was counted a few times. The chain employs TRBV5-5 and TRBJ1-5, with TRBD1 matching over 8 bases. The CDR3 consists of 14 residues. Unmatched junction bases numbered 6, after V lost 3 bases and J lost 7 bases. The germline CDR1 and CDR2 sequences are SGHKS and YYEKEE (reference sequence). DNA for the CDR3: TGTGCCAGCAGCTATAATTACAGGGGGCAGCCCCAGCATTTT. This translates into CASSYNYRGQPQHF. Together with reference TRBV5-5 and TRBJ1-5, the CDR3 gives the full variable domain: DAGVTQSPTHLIKTRGQQVTLRCSPISGHKSVSWYQQVLGQGPQFIFQYYEKEERGRGNFPDRFSARQFPNYSSELNVNALLLGDSALYLCASSYNYRGQPQHFGDGTRLSIL.

This chain joins TRBV18 and TRBJ2-3; D remains ambiguous. Germline CDR1 reads KGHSH; CDR2 reads LQKENI. V was trimmed by 6 bases and J by 2 bases, leaving 3 bases between them. This CDR3 comprises 11 residues. CDR3 region: CASSYTDTQYF. CDR3 DNA sequence: TGTGCCAGCTCGTACACAGATACGCAGTATTTT. Drawing the rest from reference TRBV18 and TRBJ2-3, the complete variable domain is NAGVMQNPRHLVRRRGQEARLRCSPMKGHSHVYWYRQLPEEGLKFMVYLQKENIIDESGMPKERFSAEFPKEGPSILRIQQVVRGDSAAYFCASSYTDTQYFGPGTRLTVL.

The chain uses TRBV28 and TRBJ1-5; 7 bases align to TRBD1. Germline values: CDR1 MDHEN, CDR2 SYDVKM. The junction had 8 bases not matched to a gene; V was cut back by 3 bases and J by 3 bases. The CDR3 runs 16 residues. The CDR3 sequence: CASSFPLGQNNQPQHF. CDR3 nucleotides: TGTGCCAGCAGTTTCCCCTTGGGACAGAACAATCAGCCCCAGCATTTT.

V gene TRBV4-1 combines with J gene TRBJ2-7; 8 positions match TRBD1. The V gene end was trimmed by 6 bases and the J gene end by 0 bases; junction bases not matched to a gene: 7. The V gene's germline CDR1 is MGHRA and CDR2 YSYEKL. The CDR3 has 15 residues. DNA for the CDR3: TGCGCCAGCAGTCCCGACAGGGGCATCTCCTACGAGCAGTACTTC. Amino acids: CASSPDRGISYEQYF.

This chain connects TRBV19 to TRBJ2-3; no firm D call. The CDR3 has 16 amino acids. V was clipped by 3 bases and J by 1 base, with 14 bases between them. Germline loops: CDR1 LNHDA, CDR2 SQIVND (reference sequence). CDR3 amino acids: CASSINPFKRTDTQYF. DNA for the CDR3: TGTGCCAGTAGTATTAACCCCTTCAAGCGCACAGATACGCAGTATTTT.